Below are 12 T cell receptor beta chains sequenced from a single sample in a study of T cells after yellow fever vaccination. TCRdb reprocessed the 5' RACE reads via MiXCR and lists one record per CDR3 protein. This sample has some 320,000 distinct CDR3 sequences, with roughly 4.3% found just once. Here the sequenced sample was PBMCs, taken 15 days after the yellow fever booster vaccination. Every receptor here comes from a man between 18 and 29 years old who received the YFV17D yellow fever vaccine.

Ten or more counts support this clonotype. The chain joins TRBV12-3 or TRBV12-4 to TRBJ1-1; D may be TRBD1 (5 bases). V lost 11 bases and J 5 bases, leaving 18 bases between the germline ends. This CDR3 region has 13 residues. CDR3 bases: TGTGCCGTCGGGGCCTTTGAGGGGACTGAAGCTTTCTTT. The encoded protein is CAVGAFEGTEAFF.

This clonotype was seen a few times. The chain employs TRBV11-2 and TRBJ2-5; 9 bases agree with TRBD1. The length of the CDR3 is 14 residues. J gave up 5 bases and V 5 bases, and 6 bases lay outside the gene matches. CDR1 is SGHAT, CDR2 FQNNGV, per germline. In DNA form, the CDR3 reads TGTGCCAGCAGCACCACAGGGGGCAGGGAGACCCAGTACTTC. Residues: CASSTTGGRETQYF. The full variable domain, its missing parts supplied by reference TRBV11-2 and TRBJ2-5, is EAGVAQSPRYKIIEKRQSVAFWCNPISGHATLYWYQQILGQGPKLLIQFQNNGVVDDSQLPKDRFSAERLKGVDSTLKIQPAKLEDSAVYLCASSTTGGRETQYFGPGTRLLVL.

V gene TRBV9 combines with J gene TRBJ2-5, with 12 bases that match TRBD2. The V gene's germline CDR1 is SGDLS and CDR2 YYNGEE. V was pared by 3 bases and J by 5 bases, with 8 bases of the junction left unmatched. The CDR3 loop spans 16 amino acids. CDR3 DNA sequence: TGTGCCAGCAGCGGATCTAGCGGGGGGGCCCCGGAGACCCAGTACTTC. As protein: CASSGSSGGAPETQYF. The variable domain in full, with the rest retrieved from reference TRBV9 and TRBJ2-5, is DSGVTQTPKHLITATGQRVTLRCSPRSGDLSVYWYQQSLDQGLQFLIQYYNGEERAKGNILERFSAQQFPDLHSELNLSSLELGDSALYFCASSGSSGGAPETQYFGPGTRLLVL.

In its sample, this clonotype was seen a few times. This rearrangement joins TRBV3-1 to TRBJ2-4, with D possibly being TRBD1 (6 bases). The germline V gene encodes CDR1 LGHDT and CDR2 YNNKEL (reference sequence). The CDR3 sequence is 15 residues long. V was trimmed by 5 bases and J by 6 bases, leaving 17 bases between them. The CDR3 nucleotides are TGTGCCAGCAGCAGGACAGTTGGGGTGAGAAACATTCAGTACTTC. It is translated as CASSRTVGVRNIQYF. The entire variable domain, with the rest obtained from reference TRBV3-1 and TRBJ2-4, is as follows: DTAVSQTPKYLVTQMGNDKSIKCEQNLGHDTMYWYKQDSKKFLKIMFSYNNKELIINETVPNRFSPKSPDKAHLNLHINSLELGDSAVYFCASSRTVGVRNIQYFGAGTRLSVL.

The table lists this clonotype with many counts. DNA for the CDR3: TGCAGTGCTAGAGGGGACAAGGGCGGCACTGAAGCTTTCTTT. This codes for CSARGDKGGTEAFF. V and J are TRBV20-1 and TRBJ1-1; the D gene is possibly TRBD1 (6 bases). Germline values: CDR1 DFQATT, CDR2 SNEGSKA (reference sequence). The V and J ends lost 1 base and 4 bases respectively, with 13 bases between them. CDR3 length equals 14 residues.

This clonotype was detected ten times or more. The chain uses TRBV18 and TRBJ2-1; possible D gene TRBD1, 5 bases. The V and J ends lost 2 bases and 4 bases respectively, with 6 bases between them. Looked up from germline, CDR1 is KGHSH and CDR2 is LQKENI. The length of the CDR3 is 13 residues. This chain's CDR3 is CASSPRTYNEQFF. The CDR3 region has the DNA TGTGCCAGCTCACCAAGGACATACAATGAGCAGTTCTTC.

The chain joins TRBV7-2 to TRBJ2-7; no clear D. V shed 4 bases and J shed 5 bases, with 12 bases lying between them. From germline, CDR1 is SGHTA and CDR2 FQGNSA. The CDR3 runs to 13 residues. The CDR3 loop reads CASSSLHGDEQYF. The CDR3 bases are TGTGCCAGCAGCTCTCTGCATGGGGACGAGCAGTACTTC.

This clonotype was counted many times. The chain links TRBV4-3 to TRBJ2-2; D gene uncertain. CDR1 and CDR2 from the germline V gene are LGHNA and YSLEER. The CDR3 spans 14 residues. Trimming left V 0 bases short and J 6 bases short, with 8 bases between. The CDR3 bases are TGCGCCAGCAGCCAAGATTTGTACGCCGGGGAGCTGTTTTTT. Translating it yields CASSQDLYAGELFF.

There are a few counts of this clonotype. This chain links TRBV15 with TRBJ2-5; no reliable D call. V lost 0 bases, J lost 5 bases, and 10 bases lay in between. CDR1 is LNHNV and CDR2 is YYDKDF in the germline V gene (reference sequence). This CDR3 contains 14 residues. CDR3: CATSRERTRETQYF. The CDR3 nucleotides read TGTGCCACCAGCAGAGAGAGAACTCGGGAGACCCAGTACTTC.

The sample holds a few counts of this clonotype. In DNA form, the CDR3 reads TGTGCCAGCAGCCAAGTCGGACTAGAGCAGTATTTT. It encodes CASSQVGLEQYF. The chain links TRBV3-1 to TRBJ2-3; the match to TRBD2 covers 7 bases. The V gene end was trimmed by 1 base and the J gene end by 11 bases; junction bases not matched to a gene: 3. CDR1 LGHDT and CDR2 YNNKEL come from the germline V gene (reference sequence). The CDR3 spans 12 residues.

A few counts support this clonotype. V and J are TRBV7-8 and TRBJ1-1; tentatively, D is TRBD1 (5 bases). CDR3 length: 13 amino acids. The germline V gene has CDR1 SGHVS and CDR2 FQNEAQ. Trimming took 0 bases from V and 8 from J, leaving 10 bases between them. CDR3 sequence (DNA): TGTGCCAGCAGCTTAGCTTGGGACGTAGAAGCTTTCTTT. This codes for CASSLAWDVEAFF.

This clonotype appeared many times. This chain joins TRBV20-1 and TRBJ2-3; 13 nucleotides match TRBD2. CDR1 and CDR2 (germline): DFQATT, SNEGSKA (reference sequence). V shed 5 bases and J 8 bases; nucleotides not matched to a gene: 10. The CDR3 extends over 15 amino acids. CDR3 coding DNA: TGCAGTGCTGCACTAGCGGGGGGGGGAGCCGCTACGCAGTATTTT. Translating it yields CSAALAGGGAATQYF.